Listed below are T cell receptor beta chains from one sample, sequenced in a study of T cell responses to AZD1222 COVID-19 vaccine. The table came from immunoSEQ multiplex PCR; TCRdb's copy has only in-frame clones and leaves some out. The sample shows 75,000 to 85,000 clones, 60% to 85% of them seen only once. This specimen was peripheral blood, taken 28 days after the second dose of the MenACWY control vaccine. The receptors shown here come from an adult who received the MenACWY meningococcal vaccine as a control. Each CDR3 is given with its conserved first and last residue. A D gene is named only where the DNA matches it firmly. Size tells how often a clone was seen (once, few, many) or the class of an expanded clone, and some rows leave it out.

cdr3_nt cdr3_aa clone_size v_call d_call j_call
TGTGCCAGCAGTCAGGGACAGGGGGTAATGAACACTGAAGCTTTCTTT CASSQGQGVMNTEAFF . TRBV28 TRBD1 TRBJ1-1
TGTGCCAGCAGGGGGCCAGGGGGCATGGGGGGCACTGAAGCTTTCTTT CASRGPGGMGGTEAFF . TRBV28 TRBD1 TRBJ1-1
TGTGCCAGCAGCTTGTTAGGGGGCGCGGGCTACACCTTC CASSLLGGAGYTF . TRBV5-6 TRBD1 TRBJ1-2
TGTGCCAGCAGTTCAACAGGGGCTGAAGCTTTCTTT CASSSTGAEAFF . TRBV6-5 TRBD1 TRBJ1-1
TGTGCCAGTCTACCGCCCGGGGGAGGCTACACCTTC CASLPPGGGYTF . TRBV19 . TRBJ1-2
TGTGCCAGCAGTTTATACGCCGGAAGTGGTGGCAATCAGCCCCAGCATTTT CASSLYAGSGGNQPQHF . TRBV28 . TRBJ1-5
TGCAGTGCTGGTGGGACTAGCGGCAACAATGAGCAGTTCTTC CSAGGTSGNNEQFF . TRBV20-1 TRBD2 TRBJ2-1
TGTGCCACCAGCATAGGAACTATTAGGGCCCACCCTGGAAACACCATATATTTT CATSIGTIRAHPGNTIYF few TRBV15 . TRBJ1-3
TGCGCCAGCAGCAGGGACGGACTATCTGAAGCTTTCTTT CASSRDGLSEAFF . TRBV5-1 . TRBJ1-1
TGTGCCAGCGGCCTGGGGTCTAGCTCACCCCTCCACTTT CASGLGSSSPLHF . TRBV5-6 . TRBJ1-6
TGTGCCAGCAGTCGCGAGGGGGCGGACTATGGCTACACCTTC CASSREGADYGYTF . TRBV6-5 TRBD1 TRBJ1-2
TGTGCCAGCAGCTTAGCCCTAGCGGGAGGAACCGGGGAGCTGTTTTTT CASSLALAGGTGELFF . TRBV7-9 TRBD2 TRBJ2-2
TGTGCCAGCTCCAGACAGACCTCCTACGAGCAGTACTTC CASSRQTSYEQYF . TRBV28 . TRBJ2-7
TGCGCCAGCAGTGTCGGGGCTCAGGGATATAATTCACCCCTCCACTTT CASSVGAQGYNSPLHF . TRBV10-2 . TRBJ1-6
TGCGCCAGCAGGGCCCTTGGAGAAGACGGACAGGAAGTGGAAAAAAGAGGAAGCTACACCTTC CASRALGEDGQEVEKRGSYTF . TRBV23-1 TRBD1 TRBJ1-2
TGCAGCGTTGACAAGACAGGGAACACCGGGGAGCTGTTTTTT CSVDKTGNTGELFF . TRBV29-1 . TRBJ2-2